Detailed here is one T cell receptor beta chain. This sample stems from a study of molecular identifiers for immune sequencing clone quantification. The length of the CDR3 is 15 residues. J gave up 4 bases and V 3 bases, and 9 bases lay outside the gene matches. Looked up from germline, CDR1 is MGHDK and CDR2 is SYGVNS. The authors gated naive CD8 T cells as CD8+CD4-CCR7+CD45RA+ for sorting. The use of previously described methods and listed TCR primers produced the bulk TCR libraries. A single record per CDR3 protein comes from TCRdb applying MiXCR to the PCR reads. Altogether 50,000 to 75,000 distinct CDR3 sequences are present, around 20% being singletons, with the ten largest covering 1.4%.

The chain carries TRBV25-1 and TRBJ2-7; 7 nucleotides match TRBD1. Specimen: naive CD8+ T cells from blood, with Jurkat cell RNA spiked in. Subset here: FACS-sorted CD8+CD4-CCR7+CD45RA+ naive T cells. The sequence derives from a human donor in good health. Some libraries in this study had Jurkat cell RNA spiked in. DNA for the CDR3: TGTGCCAGCAGTGATGGGGGACAGCTTCATTACGAGCAGTACTTC. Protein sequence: CASSDGGQLHYEQYF.